The clone carrying this TCR beta chain has just one count. The method was immunoSEQ multiplex PCR; TCRdb's version includes in-frame clones alone and lacks a portion of them. The table has roughly 150,000 clones, around four fifths seen once; the top ten hold roughly 8.1%. The CDR3 length is 15 residues. Germline assignment: CDR1 SGHRS and CDR2 YFSETQ. V was trimmed by 4 bases and J by 2 bases, leaving 13 bases between them. This sample stems from a study of blood T cell repertoires in COVID-19. The sequenced material came from peripheral blood. The source is an elderly woman with COVID-19, enrolled during active disease. V and J are TRBV5-1 and TRBJ1-5; a weak D match, TRBD1 (5 bases). CDR3 sequence: CASSGAPGGNQPQHF. CDR3 in DNA: TGCGCCAGCAGCGGGGCACCGGGGGGCAATCAGCCCCAGCATTTT.